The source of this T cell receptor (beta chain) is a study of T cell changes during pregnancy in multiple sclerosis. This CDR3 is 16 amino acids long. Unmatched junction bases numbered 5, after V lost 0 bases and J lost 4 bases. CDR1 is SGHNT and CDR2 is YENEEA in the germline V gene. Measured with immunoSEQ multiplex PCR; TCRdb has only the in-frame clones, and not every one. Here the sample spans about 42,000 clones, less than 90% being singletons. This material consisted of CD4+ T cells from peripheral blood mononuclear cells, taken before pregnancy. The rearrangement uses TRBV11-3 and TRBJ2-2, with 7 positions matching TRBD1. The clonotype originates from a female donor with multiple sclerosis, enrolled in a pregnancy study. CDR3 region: CASSLERGPGTGELFF. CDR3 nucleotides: TGTGCCAGCAGCTTAGAAAGGGGGCCAGGCACCGGGGAGCTGTTTTTT.